The T cell receptor (beta chain) under discussion was sequenced for a study of cytomegalovirus exposure and HLA in healthy donors. As for the study in general: Clustering assigned 81% of the approximately 400 genotyped donors to the Caucasian-associated ancestry cluster. Overall study results and limits: Some TCR beta chains (roughly 160 of them) were listed as cytomegalovirus-associated. Later analysis found that TCR beta chains associated with HLA were more clonally expanded than other, equally common chains.

Regarding this clone: What it binds is not known.

The PCR used 60 Vbeta and 13 Jbeta primers. Assay: immunoSEQ multiplex PCR; the TCRdb copy retains only in-frame clones and omits some. The sample consists of over 150,000 clones, around 80% of them appearing once. Specimen: PBMCs. The TCR originated in a woman between 45 and 65 years old in good health and CMV-seropositive.

CDR3 coding DNA: TGTGCCAGTAGGGGGGGATTTGCAACTAATGAAAAACTGTTTTTT. Its protein is CASRGGFATNEKLFF. V gene TRBV27 combines with J gene TRBJ1-4; possibly TRBD1 for D (6 bases). Germline V gene sequence: CDR1 MNHEY, CDR2 SMNVEV (reference sequence). This CDR3 is built from 15 residues. V lost 9 bases, J lost 0 bases, and 14 bases lay in between.